This T cell receptor (beta chain) was observed in a study of cytomegalovirus exposure and HLA in healthy donors. Whole-study findings and limits: Fewer N-insertions (relative to the 666-donor mean) were reportedly seen in an Asian-associated ancestry cluster in a later analysis. Previous analysis showed most TCR beta V segments were productive about 87% or about 30% of the time. Later on, an analysis showed TCR association rates differing by HLA locus, with DRB1 the most and HLA-C the fewest.

A multiplex PCR was run with 60 Vbeta primers and 13 Jbeta primers. The data were produced by immunoSEQ multiplex PCR, yet TCRdb's version contains in-frame clones alone and is incomplete. The sample contains 99,000 or so clones, roughly three quarters of which appear only once. Trimming cost V 5 bases and J 4 bases; bases outside gene matches: 1. Germline V gene data show CDR1 as SEHNR and CDR2 as FQNEAQ (reference sequence). The length of the CDR3 is 13 residues. Note on this clone: Its antigen is not known.

This TCR derives from a male donor in good health and CMV-seropositive. Input material: PBMCs. The rearrangement uses TRBV7-9 and TRBJ2-1; TRBD1 matches at 8 bases. Here the CDR3 reads CASSGQGYNEQFF. The CDR3 DNA reads TGTGCCAGCAGCGGACAGGGATACAATGAGCAGTTCTTC.